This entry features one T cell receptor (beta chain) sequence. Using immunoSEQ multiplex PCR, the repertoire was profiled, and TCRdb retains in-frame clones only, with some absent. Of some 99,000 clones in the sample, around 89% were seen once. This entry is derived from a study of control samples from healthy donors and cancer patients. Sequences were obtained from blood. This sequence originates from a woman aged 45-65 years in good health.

Written as DNA, the CDR3 is TGCGCCAGCAGCTTGTGGGTCGAAGACTACGAGCAGTACTTC. Translated, it gives CASSLWVEDYEQYF. The chain has TRBV5-1 and TRBJ2-7; D is ambiguous. V lost 1 base and J 3 bases, leaving 11 bases between the germline ends. CDR3 length equals 14 residues. Per the germline V gene, CDR1 is SGHRS and CDR2 is YFSETQ. The full variable domain, in which reference TRBV5-1 and TRBJ2-7 provide the parts outside the CDR3, is KAGVTQTPRYLIKTRGQQVTLSCSPISGHRSVSWYQQTPGQGLQFLFEYFSETQRNKGNFPGRFSGRQFSNSRSEMNVSTLELGDSALYLCASSLWVEDYEQYFGPGTRLTVT.